This T cell receptor beta chain was recovered during a study of T cells after yellow fever vaccination. For the study at large: Preparing low-cell-number fractions relied on SMART-Seq v4 Ultra Low Input.

Template switching with 5'RACE generated the TCR cDNA and added a universal primer site and UMIs. TCRdb reprocessed the 5' RACE reads with MiXCR, giving one entry per CDR3 protein. The data show approximately 180,000 distinct CDR3 sequences, approximately 6.2% seen once. This clonotype was observed at least ten times. As yet, its antigen is unknown. Study-level results: The secondary response showed a weaker magnitude and a faster peak, day 5 versus 15. Booster samples showed a return of most primary-vaccination clones (roughly 96% CD4, around 88% CD8).

The source is a man in his late teens or twenties who received the YFV17D yellow fever vaccine. The sample here was CD4+ T cells sorted from PBMCs, taken on the day of the first yellow fever vaccination.

The CDR3 loop reads CASSLVPARGRLKNTEAFF. The CDR3 region has the DNA TGTGCCAGCAGCTTAGTTCCCGCGCGGGGACGGTTAAAGAACACTGAAGCTTTCTTT. The chain couples TRBV11-2 to TRBJ1-1, with D maybe TRBD1 (5 bases). This CDR3 has 19 amino acids. V gave up 1 base and J gave up 1 base, with 22 bases separating them. Per the germline V gene, CDR1 is SGHAT and CDR2 is FQNNGV.